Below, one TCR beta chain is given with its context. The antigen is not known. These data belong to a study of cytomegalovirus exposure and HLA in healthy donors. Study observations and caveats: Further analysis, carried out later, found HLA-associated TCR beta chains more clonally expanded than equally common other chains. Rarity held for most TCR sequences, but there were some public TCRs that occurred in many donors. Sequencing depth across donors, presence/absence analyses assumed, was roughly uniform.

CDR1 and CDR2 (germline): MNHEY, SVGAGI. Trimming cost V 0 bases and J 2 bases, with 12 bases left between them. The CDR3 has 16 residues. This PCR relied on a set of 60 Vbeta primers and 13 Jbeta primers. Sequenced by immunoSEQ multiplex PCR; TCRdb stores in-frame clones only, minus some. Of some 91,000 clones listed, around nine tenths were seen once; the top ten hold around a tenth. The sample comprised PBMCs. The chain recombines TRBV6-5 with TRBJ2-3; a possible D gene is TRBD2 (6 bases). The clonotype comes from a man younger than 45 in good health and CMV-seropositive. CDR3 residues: CASSYSSRDDTDTQYF. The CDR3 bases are TGTGCCAGCAGTTACTCATCGCGGGATGACACAGATACGCAGTATTTT.